This record looks at one T cell receptor (beta chain) sequence and its context. Its antigen is unknown. This sequence may be a read error, since a much larger clone differs from it by one base. This sample was included in a study of molecular identifiers for immune sequencing clone quantification. The wider study: RNA from approximately 20,000 or 98,000 naive CD8 cells was split five ways in replicates, with four sequenced.

In the sort, naive CD8 T cells were defined as CD8+CD4-CCR7+CD45RA+. One entry per CDR3 protein, called by TCRdb with MiXCR from the PCR reads. The sample lists approximately 10,000 distinct CDR3 sequences; roughly a sixth were seen once. The CDR3 spans 17 residues. Germline V gene sequence: CDR1 SEHNR, CDR2 FQNEAQ (reference sequence). V was clipped by 5 bases and J by 0 bases, with 14 bases between them. The study's findings and limits: For effector cells, clones above 20 RNA copies held over 97% of molecules; for naive cells, under 1%.

The chain combines TRBV7-9 with TRBJ2-6; unclear D gene. This sequence originates from a human donor in good health. Some libraries in this study had Jurkat cell RNA spiked in. Sequenced material: naive CD8+ T cells from blood, with Jurkat cell RNA spiked in. Subset: FACS-sorted CD8+CD4-CCR7+CD45RA+ naive T cells. The DNA of the CDR3 is TGTGCCAGCAGCCCCGTACAACCCACCTCTGGGGCCAACGTCCTGACTTTC. Translation gives CASSPVQPTSGANVLTF.